The 23 T cell receptor beta chains in this list originate from one sample, sequenced in a study of blood T cell repertoires in COVID-19. The method was immunoSEQ multiplex PCR; TCRdb's version includes in-frame clones alone and lacks a portion of them. The data contain approximately 170,000 clones, 80% to 90% of them singletons. Sequencing was performed on peripheral blood. These receptor sequences come from a man between 18 and 35 years old who had recovered from COVID-19.

The chain recombines TRBV2 with TRBJ1-6; D not resolved. The CDR3 covers 14 residues. The V gene's germline CDR1 is SNHLY and CDR2 FYNNEI. V was trimmed by 2 bases and J by 7 bases, leaving 9 bases between them. The CDR3 DNA reads as TGTGCCAGCAGTGAACTGGGAGCGAATTCACCCCTCCACTTT. Protein sequence: CASSELGANSPLHF.

The J gene is TRBJ1-2, the V gene TRBV2, with 8 bases lining up with TRBD1. With 7 bases clipped from V and 7 bases from J, the junction kept 5 bases outside the gene matches. The CDR3 runs 12 residues. Per germline, CDR1 SNHLY and CDR2 FYNNEI. The CDR3: CASTTGVSGYTF. The CDR3 DNA reads as TGTGCCAGCACGACAGGGGTTAGTGGCTACACCTTC.

The chain links TRBV6-5 to TRBJ1-2, with 7 bases fitting TRBD1. CDR1 MNHEY and CDR2 SVGAGI come from the germline V gene. This CDR3 has 13 residues. V was clipped by 5 bases and J by 7 bases; unmatched bases: 7. The DNA for the CDR3 is TGTGCCAGCAGTAAATCGTACAGGGGTGGCTACACCTTC. This gives the protein CASSKSYRGGYTF.

The chain couples TRBV28 to TRBJ1-1; 7 nucleotides align to TRBD1. Germline CDR1 reads MDHEN; CDR2 reads SYDVKM. The CDR3 totals 15 residues. Trimming took 8 bases from V and 8 from J; bases not matched to a gene: 17. The CDR3, as DNA: TGTGCCAGCGGTTATTACCTACAGGGGCTCATGGAAGCTTTCTTT. Amino acids: CASGYYLQGLMEAFF.

V gene TRBV9 combines with J gene TRBJ1-6; D ambiguous. The germline CDR1 and CDR2 sequences are SGDLS and YYNGEE. Trimming cost V 3 bases and J 7 bases, with 14 bases left between them. The CDR3 contains 15 residues. CDR3 DNA: TGTGCCAGCAGCGCAGAGAGGGCCCTGAATTCACCCCTCCACTTT. Amino acid sequence: CASSAERALNSPLHF.

V is TRBV4-1 and J is TRBJ1-5; D is undetermined. CDR3 length equals 14 residues. Germline-derived CDR1 and CDR2 are MGHRA and YSYEKL. V was clipped by 2 bases and J by 4 bases, with 9 bases between them. The CDR3 spells CASSQSPSNQPQHF. CDR3 sequence (DNA): TGCGCCAGCAGCCAATCCCCGTCGAATCAGCCCCAGCATTTT.

This chain uses TRBV6-5 with TRBJ2-2, with a weak D call TRBD1 (7 bases). The CDR3 runs 13 residues. Germline loops: CDR1 MNHEY, CDR2 SVGAGI. Between the trimmed V and J ends, which lost 4 bases and 5 bases, there was a span of 8 bases. CDR3 nucleotides: TGTGCCAGCAGTTCAGGGGGGACCGGGGAGCTGTTTTTT. Its protein product is CASSSGGTGELFF.

The rearrangement links TRBV29-1 to TRBJ2-5, with TRBD2 matching over 8 bases. CDR3 length: 12 residues. Germline V gene lookup returns CDR1 SQVTM and CDR2 ANQGSEA. In DNA form, the CDR3 reads TGCAGTGATAGCGGGGCCCAAGAGACCCAGTACTTC. Its translation: CSDSGAQETQYF.

The gene calls are TRBV6-1 and TRBJ2-7, with D unclear. The ends were cut back, 0 bases at V and 3 bases at J, with 12 bases in the middle. Germline loops: CDR1 MNHNS, CDR2 SASEGT. CDR3 length: 15 amino acids. This CDR3 is CASSEAERHYYEQYF. CDR3 DNA: TGTGCCAGCAGTGAAGCAGAGCGCCATTACTACGAGCAGTACTTC.

The V gene is TRBV7-9, the J gene TRBJ2-5, with 9 bases matching TRBD2. The CDR3 covers 15 residues. V shed 8 bases, J shed 3 bases, and the junction held 10 bases outside the gene matches. From germline, CDR1 is SEHNR and CDR2 FQNEAQ (reference sequence). Here the CDR3 reads CASSTDLAGKETQYF. CDR3 sequence (DNA): TGTGCCAGCTCCACAGATCTAGCGGGAAAAGAGACCCAGTACTTC.

This clone was counted once. This chain joins TRBV5-8 and TRBJ2-3; D is ambiguous. V shed 0 bases and J shed 4 bases, with 12 bases lying between them. Germline CDR1 reads SGHTS; CDR2 reads YDEGEE. The CDR3 sequence is 15 residues long. In nucleotides, the CDR3 is TGTGCCAGCAGCTTGGGAATTCGCCGGGCAGATACGCAGTATTTT. Amino acids: CASSLGIRRADTQYF.

The chain has TRBV2 and TRBJ1-1, with D hard to call. The CDR3 loop spans 14 amino acids. Trimming left V 4 bases short and J 0 bases short, with 9 bases between. The germline V gene has CDR1 SNHLY and CDR2 FYNNEI. As DNA, the CDR3 is TGTGCCAGCAGTGGAGAGAGTTTGAACACTGAAGCTTTCTTT. It specifies CASSGESLNTEAFF. Combining the CDR3 with reference TRBV2 and TRBJ1-1 gives the whole variable domain EPEVTQTPSHQVTQMGQEVILRCVPISNHLYFYWYRQILGQKVEFLVSFYNNEISEKSEIFDDQFSVERPDGSNFTLKIRSTKLEDSAMYFCASSGESLNTEAFFGQGTRLTVV.

The chain joins TRBV15 to TRBJ2-1; 7 bases align to TRBD2. The CDR3 covers 15 residues. With V trimmed by 0 bases and J by 2 bases, 1 base remained unmatched. Germline lookup yields CDR1 LNHNV and CDR2 YYDKDF (reference sequence). This CDR3 reads CATSRDSGTYNEQFF. The CDR3, as DNA: TGTGCCACCAGCAGAGACAGCGGGACCTACAATGAGCAGTTCTTC.

Concerning this clone: Other DNA sequences in this specimen translate into the identical CDR3. The V gene is TRBV5-4, the J gene TRBJ2-1; 9 bases line up with TRBD2. CDR1 and CDR2 (germline): SGHNT, YYREEE (reference sequence). The CDR3 spans 13 residues. Germline trimming cut 2 bases from V and 6 bases from J; bases unmatched to any gene: 0. CDR3 nucleotides: TGTGCCAGCAGCTTAGCGGGAGGCAATGAGCAGTTCTTC. Amino acids: CASSLAGGNEQFF.

The V gene is TRBV6-5, the J gene TRBJ1-1; D gene uncertain. CDR1 and CDR2 (germline): MNHEY, SVGAGI. V was shortened by 4 bases and J by 6 bases, with 6 bases between the two germline ends. The CDR3 is made up of 11 amino acids. CDR3 bases: TGTGCCAGCAGTTCAGAAGCTGAAGCTTTCTTT. Translating it yields CASSSEAEAFF.

This rearrangement joins TRBV6-5 to TRBJ1-2; 10 positions agree with TRBD1. Trimming took 6 bases from V and 8 from J; bases not matched to a gene: 9. Germline-derived CDR1 and CDR2 are MNHEY and SVGAGI. CDR3 length: 14 amino acids. CDR3 protein: CASRSGTGVGGYTF. The CDR3 region has the DNA TGTGCCAGCAGGTCCGGGACAGGGGTCGGCGGCTACACCTTC.

The genes are TRBV19 and TRBJ1-3, with TRBD1 identical over 12 bases. This CDR3 contains 18 residues. V dropped 7 bases and J dropped 4; count of bases not matched to a gene: 14. Germline lookup yields CDR1 LNHDA and CDR2 SQIVND (reference sequence). The CDR3 DNA reads TGTGCCAGTACCCCAGATGAGCGGGACAGGGGGCGAGGAAACACCATATATTTT. It encodes CASTPDERDRGRGNTIYF.

The rearrangement links TRBV4-3 to TRBJ2-1, with 9 bases that match TRBD2. Germline assignment: CDR1 LGHNA and CDR2 YSLEER. The V gene end was trimmed by 4 bases and the J gene end by 1 base; junction bases not matched to a gene: 5. This CDR3 is built from 16 residues. The CDR3 is CASSPLLAGSYNEQFF. The CDR3 coding sequence is TGCGCCAGCAGCCCTCTTCTAGCGGGGTCCTACAATGAGCAGTTCTTC.

The chain uses TRBV5-1 and TRBJ2-2, with 10 bases matching TRBD1. J was trimmed by 0 bases and V by 3 bases; bases with no gene match: 8. Germline V CDR1 and CDR2: SGHRS, YFSETQ. The CDR3 totals 18 residues. CDR3 DNA sequence: TGCGCCAGCAGCTCCCCCCCGGGACAGGGGACGAACACCGGGGAGCTGTTTTTT. Translating it yields CASSSPPGQGTNTGELFF.

This clone was seen just once. This chain uses TRBV5-1 with TRBJ2-3; 13 bases are shared with TRBD2. This CDR3 has 16 residues. Germline-derived CDR1 and CDR2 are SGHRS and YFSETQ. V dropped 5 bases and J dropped 5; count of bases not matched to a gene: 8. The CDR3 is CASRDGTSGIEDTQYF. The CDR3, as DNA: TGCGCCAGCAGAGATGGGACTAGCGGGATAGAAGATACGCAGTATTTT.

The chain employs TRBV20-1 and TRBJ1-2, with D unclear. The length of the CDR3 is 11 residues. CDR1 and CDR2 (germline): DFQATT, SNEGSKA (reference sequence). CDR3 bases: TGCAGCTCCCTACGATCGGATGGCTACACCTTC. Encoded protein: CSSLRSDGYTF.

The chain carries TRBV6-2 or TRBV6-3 and TRBJ1-1; the D gene is possibly TRBD1 (5 bases). Germline CDR1 MNHEY, CDR2 SVGEGT. This CDR3 is 15 amino acids long. V lost 2 bases to trimming and J lost 2 bases, with 12 bases between them. CDR3 in amino acids: CASSYETEVNTEAFF. The CDR3, as DNA: TGTGCCAGCAGTTACGAGACAGAAGTAAACACTGAAGCTTTCTTT.

This chain connects TRBV6-7 to TRBJ2-2; the match to TRBD2 covers 12 bases. TRBV6-7 falls under the ORF class, with uncertain function. This CDR3 contains 15 residues. After removal of 11 bases from V and 10 bases from J, the junction contained 14 bases not matched to a gene. CDR3 coding DNA: TGTGCCCCCAATGGACTAGCGGGGATGTGGGTGGAGCTGTTTTTT. The encoded protein is CAPNGLAGMWVELFF.